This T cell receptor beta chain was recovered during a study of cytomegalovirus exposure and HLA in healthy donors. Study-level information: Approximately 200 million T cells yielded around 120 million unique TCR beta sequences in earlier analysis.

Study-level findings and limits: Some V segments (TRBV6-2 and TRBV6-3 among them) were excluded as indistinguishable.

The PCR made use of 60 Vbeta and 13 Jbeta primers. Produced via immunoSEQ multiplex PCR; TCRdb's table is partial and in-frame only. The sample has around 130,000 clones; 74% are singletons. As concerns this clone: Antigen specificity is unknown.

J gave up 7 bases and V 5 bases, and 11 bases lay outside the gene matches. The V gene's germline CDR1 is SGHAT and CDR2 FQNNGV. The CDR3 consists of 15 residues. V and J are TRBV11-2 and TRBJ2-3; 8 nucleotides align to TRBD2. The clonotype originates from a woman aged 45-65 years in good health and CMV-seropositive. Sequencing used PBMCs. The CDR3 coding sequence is TGTGCCAGCAGCCCGCCGGGGGGGACGCGGAATACGCAGTATTTT. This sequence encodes CASSPPGGTRNTQYF.